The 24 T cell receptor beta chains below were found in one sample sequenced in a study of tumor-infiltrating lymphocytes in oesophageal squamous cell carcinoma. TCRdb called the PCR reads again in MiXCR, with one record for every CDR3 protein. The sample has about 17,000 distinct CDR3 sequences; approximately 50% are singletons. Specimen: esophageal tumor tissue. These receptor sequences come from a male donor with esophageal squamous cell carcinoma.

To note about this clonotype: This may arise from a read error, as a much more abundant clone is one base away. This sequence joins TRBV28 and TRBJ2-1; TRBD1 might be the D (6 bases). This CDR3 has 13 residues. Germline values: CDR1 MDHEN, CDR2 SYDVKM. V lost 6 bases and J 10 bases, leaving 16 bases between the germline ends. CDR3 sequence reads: CASSRGGYDEQFF. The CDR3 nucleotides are TGTGCCAGCAGCCGAGGGGGATACGACGAGCAGTTCTTC.

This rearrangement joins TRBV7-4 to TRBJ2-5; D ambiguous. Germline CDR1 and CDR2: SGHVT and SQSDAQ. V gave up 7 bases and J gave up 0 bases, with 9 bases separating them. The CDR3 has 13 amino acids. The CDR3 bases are TGTGCCAGCAAGCCCGAGTACCAAGAGACCCAGTACTTC. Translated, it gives CASKPEYQETQYF.

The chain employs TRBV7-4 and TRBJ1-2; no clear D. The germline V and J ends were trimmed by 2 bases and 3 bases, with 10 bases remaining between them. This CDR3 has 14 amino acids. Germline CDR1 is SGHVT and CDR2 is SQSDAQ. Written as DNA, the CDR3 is TGTGCCAGCAGCTTACAAGGAGGAGACTATGGCTACACCTTC. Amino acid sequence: CASSLQGGDYGYTF.

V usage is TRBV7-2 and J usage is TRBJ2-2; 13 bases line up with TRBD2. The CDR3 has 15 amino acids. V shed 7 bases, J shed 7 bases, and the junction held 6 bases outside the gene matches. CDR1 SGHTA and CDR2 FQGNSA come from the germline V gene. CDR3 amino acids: CASIMGTSGVGELFF. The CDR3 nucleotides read TGTGCCAGCATTATGGGGACTAGCGGGGTCGGGGAGCTGTTTTTT.

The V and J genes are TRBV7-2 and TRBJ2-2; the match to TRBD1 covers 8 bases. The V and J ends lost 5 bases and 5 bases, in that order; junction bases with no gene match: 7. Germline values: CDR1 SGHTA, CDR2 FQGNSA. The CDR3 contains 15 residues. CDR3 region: CASSPGTGLTGELFF. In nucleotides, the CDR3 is TGTGCCAGCAGCCCCGGGACAGGTTTAACCGGGGAGCTGTTTTTT.

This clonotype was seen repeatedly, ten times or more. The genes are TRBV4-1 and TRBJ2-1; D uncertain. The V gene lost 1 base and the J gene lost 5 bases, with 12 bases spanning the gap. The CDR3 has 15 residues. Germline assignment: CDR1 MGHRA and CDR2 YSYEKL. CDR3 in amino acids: CASSQGPYRNNEQFF. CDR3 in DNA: TGCGCCAGCAGCCAAGGGCCTTACCGAAACAATGAGCAGTTCTTC.

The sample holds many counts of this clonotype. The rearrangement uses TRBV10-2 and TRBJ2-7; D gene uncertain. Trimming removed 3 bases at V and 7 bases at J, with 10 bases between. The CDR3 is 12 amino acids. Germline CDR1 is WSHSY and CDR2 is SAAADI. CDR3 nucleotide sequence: TGCGCCAGCAGTGAATTCGGCAATGAGCAGTACTTC. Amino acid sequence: CASSEFGNEQYF.

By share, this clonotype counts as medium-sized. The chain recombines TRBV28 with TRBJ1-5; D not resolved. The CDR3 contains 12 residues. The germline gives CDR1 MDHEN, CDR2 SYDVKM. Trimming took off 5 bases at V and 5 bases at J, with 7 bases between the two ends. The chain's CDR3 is CASSDMDQPQHF. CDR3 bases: TGTGCCAGCAGTGATATGGATCAGCCCCAGCATTTT.

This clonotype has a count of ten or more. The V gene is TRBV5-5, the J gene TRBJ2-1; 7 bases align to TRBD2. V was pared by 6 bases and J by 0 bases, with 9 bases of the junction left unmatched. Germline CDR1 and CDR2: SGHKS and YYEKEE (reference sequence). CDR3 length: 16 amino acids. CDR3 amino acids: CASTRLGGSSYNEQFF. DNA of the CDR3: TGTGCCAGCACAAGGTTGGGGGGGAGCTCCTACAATGAGCAGTTCTTC.

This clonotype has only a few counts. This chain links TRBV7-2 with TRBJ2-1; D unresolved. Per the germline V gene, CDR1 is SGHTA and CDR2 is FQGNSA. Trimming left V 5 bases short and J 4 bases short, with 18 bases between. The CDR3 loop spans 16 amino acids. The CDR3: CASSPPVTRLYNEQFF. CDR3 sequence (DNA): TGTGCCAGCAGCCCCCCCGTCACTCGCCTGTACAATGAGCAGTTCTTC.

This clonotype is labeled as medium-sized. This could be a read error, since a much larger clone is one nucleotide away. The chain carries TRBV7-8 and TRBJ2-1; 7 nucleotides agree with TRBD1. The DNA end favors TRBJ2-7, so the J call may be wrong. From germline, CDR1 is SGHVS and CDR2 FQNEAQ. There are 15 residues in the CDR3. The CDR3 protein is CASSQRDSSYNEQYF. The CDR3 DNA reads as TGTGCCAGCAGCCAAAGGGACAGCTCCTACAATGAGCAGTACTTC.

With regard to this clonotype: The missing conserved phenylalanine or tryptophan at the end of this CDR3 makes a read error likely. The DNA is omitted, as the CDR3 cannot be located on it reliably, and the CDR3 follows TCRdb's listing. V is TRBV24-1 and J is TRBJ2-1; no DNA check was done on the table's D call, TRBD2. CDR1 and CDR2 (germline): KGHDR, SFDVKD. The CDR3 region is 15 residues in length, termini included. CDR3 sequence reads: CATSDQGLYGYTFGS.

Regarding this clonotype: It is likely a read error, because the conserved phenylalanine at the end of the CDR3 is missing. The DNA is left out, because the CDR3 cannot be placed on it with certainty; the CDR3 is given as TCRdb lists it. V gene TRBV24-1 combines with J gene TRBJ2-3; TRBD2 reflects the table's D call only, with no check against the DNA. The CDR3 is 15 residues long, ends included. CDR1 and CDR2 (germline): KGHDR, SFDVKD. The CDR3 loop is CATSDQGLYGYTFGP.

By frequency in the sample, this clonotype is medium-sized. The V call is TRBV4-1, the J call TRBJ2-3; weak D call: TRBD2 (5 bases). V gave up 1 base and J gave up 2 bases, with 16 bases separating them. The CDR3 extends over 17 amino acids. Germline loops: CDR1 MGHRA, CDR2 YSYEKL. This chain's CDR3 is CASSQGWRVRVTDTQYF. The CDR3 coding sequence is TGCGCCAGCAGCCAAGGTTGGCGAGTGAGGGTCACAGATACGCAGTATTTT.

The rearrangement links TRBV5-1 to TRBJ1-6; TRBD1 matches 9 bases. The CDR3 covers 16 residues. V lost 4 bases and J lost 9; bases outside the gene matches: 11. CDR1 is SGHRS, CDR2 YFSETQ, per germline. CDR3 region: CASSPTDRGLGSPLHF. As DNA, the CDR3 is TGCGCCAGCAGCCCGACGGACAGGGGTTTGGGTTCACCCCTCCACTTT.

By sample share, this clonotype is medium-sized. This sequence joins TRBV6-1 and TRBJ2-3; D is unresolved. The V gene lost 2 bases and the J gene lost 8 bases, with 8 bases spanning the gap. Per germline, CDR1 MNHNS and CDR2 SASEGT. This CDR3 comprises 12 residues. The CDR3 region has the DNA TGTGCCAGCAGTGAATGGGGTACTACGCAGTATTTT. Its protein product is CASSEWGTTQYF.

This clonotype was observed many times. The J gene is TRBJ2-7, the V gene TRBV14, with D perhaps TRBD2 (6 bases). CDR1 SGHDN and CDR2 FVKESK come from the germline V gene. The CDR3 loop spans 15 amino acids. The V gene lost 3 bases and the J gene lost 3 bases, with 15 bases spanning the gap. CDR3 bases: TGTGCCAGCAGCCATGGGACTTCTACCTACTACGAGCAGTACTTC. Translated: CASSHGTSTYYEQYF.

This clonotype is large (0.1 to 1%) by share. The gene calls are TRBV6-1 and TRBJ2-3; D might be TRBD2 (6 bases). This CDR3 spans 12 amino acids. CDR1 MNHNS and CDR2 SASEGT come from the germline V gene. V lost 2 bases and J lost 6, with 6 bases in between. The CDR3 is CASSERGDTQYF. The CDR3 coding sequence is TGTGCCAGCAGTGAACGGGGGGATACGCAGTATTTT.

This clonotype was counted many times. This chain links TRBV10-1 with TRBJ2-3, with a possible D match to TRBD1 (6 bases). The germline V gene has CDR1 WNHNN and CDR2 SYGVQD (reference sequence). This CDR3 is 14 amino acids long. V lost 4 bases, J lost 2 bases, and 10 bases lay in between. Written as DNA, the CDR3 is TGCGCCAGCAGTGGGGACACTATCACAGATACGCAGTATTTT. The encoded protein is CASSGDTITDTQYF.

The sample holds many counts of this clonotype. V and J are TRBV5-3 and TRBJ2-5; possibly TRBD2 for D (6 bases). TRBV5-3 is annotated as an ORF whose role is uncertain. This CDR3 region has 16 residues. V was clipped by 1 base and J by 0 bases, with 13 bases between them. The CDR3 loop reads CARSLLEAGNQETQYF. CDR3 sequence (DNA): TGTGCCAGAAGCTTGCTCGAGGCGGGGAACCAAGAGACCCAGTACTTC.

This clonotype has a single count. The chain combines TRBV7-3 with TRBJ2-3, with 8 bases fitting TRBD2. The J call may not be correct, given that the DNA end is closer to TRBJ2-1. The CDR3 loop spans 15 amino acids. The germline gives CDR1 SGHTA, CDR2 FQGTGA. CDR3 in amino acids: CASSLMTGGPGEQFF. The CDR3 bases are TGTGCCAGCAGCTTAATGACGGGAGGGCCGGGTGAGCAGTTCTTC.

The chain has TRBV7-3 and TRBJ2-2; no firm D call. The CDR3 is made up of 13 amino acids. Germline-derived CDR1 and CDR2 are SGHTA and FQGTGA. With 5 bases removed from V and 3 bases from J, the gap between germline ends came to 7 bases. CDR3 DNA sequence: TGTGCCAGCAGCAACACCTACACCGGGGAGCTGTTTTTT. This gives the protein CASSNTYTGELFF.

The chain's CDR3 is CSAAGQLNTEAFF. CDR3 DNA: TGCAGTGCTGCAGGACAATTGAACACTGAAGCTTTCTTT. The chain is built from TRBV20-1 and TRBJ1-1, with D possibly TRBD1 on 5 matching bases. Germline values: CDR1 DFQATT, CDR2 SNEGSKA (reference sequence). The CDR3 length is 13 residues. V was trimmed by 5 bases and J by 0 bases, leaving 10 bases between them.

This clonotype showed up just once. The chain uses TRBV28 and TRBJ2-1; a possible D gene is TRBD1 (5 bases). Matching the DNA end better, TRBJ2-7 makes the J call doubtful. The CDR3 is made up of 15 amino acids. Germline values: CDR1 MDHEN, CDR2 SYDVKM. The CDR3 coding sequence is TGTGCCAGCAGTCCCCCCAGCAGGGTAGGTCGCGAGCAGTACTTC. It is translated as CASSPPSRVGREQYF.